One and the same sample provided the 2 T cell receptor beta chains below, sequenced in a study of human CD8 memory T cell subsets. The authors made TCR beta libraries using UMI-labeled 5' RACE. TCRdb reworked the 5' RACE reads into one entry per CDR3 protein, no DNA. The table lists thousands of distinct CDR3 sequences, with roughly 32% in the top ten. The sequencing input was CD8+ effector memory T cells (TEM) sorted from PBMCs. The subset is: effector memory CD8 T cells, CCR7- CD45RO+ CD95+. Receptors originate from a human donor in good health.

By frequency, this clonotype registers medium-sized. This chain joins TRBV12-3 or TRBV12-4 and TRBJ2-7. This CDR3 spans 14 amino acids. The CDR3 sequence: CASSSPADSYEQYF.

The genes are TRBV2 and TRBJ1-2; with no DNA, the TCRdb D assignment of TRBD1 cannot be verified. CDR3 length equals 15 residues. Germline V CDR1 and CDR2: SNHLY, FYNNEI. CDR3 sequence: CASSEGAGASYGYTF.